This TCR beta chain was identified during a study of spatial heterogeneity in lung cancer. Overall study: The average count in raw reads for each unique TCR and UMI combination exceeded 9.5 appearances.

Using its own MiXCR run on the 5' RACE reads, TCRdb lists one record per CDR3 protein. The data show approximately 4,900 distinct CDR3 sequences, around a third seen once. Study conclusions and caveats: Counts of expanded alpha and beta TCRs within tumors tracked the tumor nonsynonymous mutation count.

Time point indicated: sample taken at primary tumor resection. To note about this clonotype: Its antigen is still unknown.

The source material was lung tumor tissue, sampled at surgery. The origin of this receptor is a male donor with early-stage non-small cell lung cancer.

CDR3 sequence: CASSPAGPYEQYF. The CDR3 nucleotides read TGTGCCAGTAGCCCAGCGGGACCCTACGAGCAGTACTTC. This rearrangement joins TRBV19 to TRBJ2-7; 7 positions agree with TRBD2. The ends lost 6 bases at V and 2 bases at J; junction bases unmatched: 4. Germline CDR1 is LNHDA and CDR2 is SQIVND (reference sequence). There are 13 residues in the CDR3.